Each of the 10 T cell receptor beta chains below was sequenced from the same sample in a study of shared T cell receptors in the human thymus. The data were produced by immunoSEQ multiplex PCR, yet TCRdb's version contains in-frame clones alone and is incomplete. The repertoire includes more than 550,000 clones, approximately 85% of them detected once, and 0.008% to 0.011% sits in the top ten. These data were also reused for a study on human thymus T cells.

Sample: thymocytes. The receptors stem from a girl less than two years old with a congenital heart defect.

The chain is built from TRBV25-1 and TRBJ1-4; tentatively, D is TRBD1 (5 bases). CDR1 MGHDK and CDR2 SYGVNS come from the germline V gene. The CDR3 length is 16 residues. Trimming removed 6 bases at V and 1 base at J, with 15 bases between. CDR3 bases: TGTGCCAGCAGCGGGACTCAAAAGGGAACTAATGAAAAACTGTTTTTT. Translated: CASSGTQKGTNEKLFF.

The chain uses TRBV4-2 and TRBJ2-1; D perhaps matches TRBD2 (5 bases). CDR1 and CDR2 (germline): LGHNA, YNFKEQ. V lost 6 bases to trimming and J lost 4 bases, with 16 bases between them. The length of the CDR3 is 15 residues. The CDR3: CASSYVGDLYNEQFF. The CDR3 bases are TGTGCCAGCAGTTACGTGGGAGACCTGTACAATGAGCAGTTCTTC.

In regard to this clone: Other DNA sequences in this sample translate to the same CDR3. This rearrangement joins TRBV9 to TRBJ1-1; TRBD1 aligns across 11 bases. There are 18 residues in the CDR3. CDR1 and CDR2 from the germline V gene are SGDLS and YYNGEE. V shed 0 bases, J shed 1 base, and the junction held 8 bases outside the gene matches. In DNA, the CDR3 is TGTGCCAGCAGCGTAGGGTCCGGACAGGGGGCGCGGAACACTGAAGCTTTCTTT. Its translation: CASSVGSGQGARNTEAFF.

The rearrangement joins TRBV11-2 to TRBJ1-2; 7 nucleotides match TRBD1. This CDR3 contains 16 residues. Germline V CDR1 and CDR2: SGHAT, FQNNGV. Germline trimming cut 0 bases from V and 4 bases from J; bases unmatched to any gene: 8. CDR3 residues: CASSLDRRQGLYGYTF. In nucleotides, the CDR3 is TGTGCCAGCAGCTTAGATCGGAGACAGGGCCTCTATGGCTACACCTTC.

The chain couples TRBV2 to TRBJ2-1; a weak D match, TRBD2 (6 bases). The CDR3 is made up of 15 amino acids. The germline V gene has CDR1 SNHLY and CDR2 FYNNEI. V dropped 3 bases and J dropped 7 bases, with 16 bases sitting between them. The CDR3: CASSEWRGARNEQFF. The CDR3 DNA sequence: TGTGCCAGCAGTGAGTGGCGGGGAGCGAGGAATGAGCAGTTCTTC.

The chain combines TRBV7-8 with TRBJ1-1; 12 bases align to TRBD1. J gave up 0 bases and V 5 bases, and 7 bases lay outside the gene matches. The germline V gene encodes CDR1 SGHVS and CDR2 FQNEAQ. The CDR3 consists of 17 residues. The CDR3, as DNA: TGTGCCAGCAGCCCCCGGGACAGGGGGCCCATGAACACTGAAGCTTTCTTT. It translates to CASSPRDRGPMNTEAFF. Complete variable domain (other parts from reference TRBV7-8 and TRBJ1-1): GAGVSQSPRYKVAKRGQDVALRCDPISGHVSLFWYQQALGQGPEFLTYFQNEAQLDKSGLPSDRFFAERPEGSVSTLKIQRTQQEDSAVYLCASSPRDRGPMNTEAFFGQGTRLTVV.

The V gene is TRBV6-5, the J gene TRBJ1-1, with D tentatively TRBD1 (6 bases). There are 15 residues in the CDR3. The germline V and J ends were trimmed by 0 bases and 3 bases, with 11 bases remaining between them. Per germline, CDR1 MNHEY and CDR2 SVGAGI. DNA of the CDR3: TGTGCCAGCAGTTACTCCCGCAGGGGTGACACTGAAGCTTTCTTT. Translated, it gives CASSYSRRGDTEAFF.

There are a few counts of this clone. CDR3 coding DNA: TGTGCCAGCAGTTTGGTTTCAGGTGTCACCCAATATGGCTACACCTTC. It yields the protein CASSLVSGVTQYGYTF. This chain connects TRBV28 to TRBJ1-2; D not resolved. Trimming pared 3 bases from V and 5 bases from J, leaving 19 bases between. The CDR3 length is 16 residues. Germline-derived CDR1 and CDR2 are MDHEN and SYDVKM.

The chain employs TRBV28 and TRBJ1-1; D perhaps matches TRBD1 (6 bases). The CDR3 runs to 18 residues. Germline values: CDR1 MDHEN, CDR2 SYDVKM. V was cut by 2 bases and J by 2 bases, with 21 bases left in between. CDR3 amino acids: CASSLRAGGTLKNTEAFF. The CDR3, as DNA: TGTGCCAGCAGTTTACGCGCGGGTGGGACATTAAAAAACACTGAAGCTTTCTTT.

The CDR3 sequence is CASSFWRRGSKGNQPQHF. CDR3 sequence (DNA): TGTGCCAGCAGCTTTTGGAGGAGGGGTTCTAAAGGCAATCAGCCCCAGCATTTT. The V gene is TRBV5-6, the J gene TRBJ1-5; the D gene is possibly TRBD1 (5 bases). Germline V gene sequence: CDR1 SGHDT, CDR2 YYEEEE. Trimming stripped 2 bases from V and 2 bases from J, with 20 bases between. The CDR3 spans 18 residues.